This entry lists 20 T cell receptor beta chains sequenced from one sample in a study of beta chain features in type 1 diabetes. The sequenced template was cDNA made from the entire isolated RNA. Some clones are missing from TCRdb's copy, which holds only in-frame ones; the method was immunoSEQ multiplex PCR. The data hold 900,000 or so clones, with 17% observed a single time. Input material: naive CD4+ T cells from blood. The source of these receptors is a woman under 30 in good health.

This chain uses TRBV18 with TRBJ1-1, with TRBD1 as a possible D gene (6 bases). CDR1 and CDR2 from the germline V gene are KGHSH and LQKENI. This CDR3 is built from 16 residues. The V and J ends lost 1 base and 1 base respectively, with 13 bases between them. The CDR3 reads CASSPLHRAANTEAFF. CDR3 DNA: TGTGCCAGCTCACCACTGCACAGGGCAGCGAACACTGAAGCTTTCTTT. Together with reference TRBV18 and TRBJ1-1, the CDR3 gives the full variable domain: NAGVMQNPRHLVRRRGQEARLRCSPMKGHSHVYWYRQLPEEGLKFMVYLQKENIIDESGMPKERFSAEFPKEGPSILRIQQVVRGDSAAYFCASSPLHRAANTEAFFGQGTRLTVV.

The chain joins TRBV6-5 to TRBJ2-1; D is perhaps TRBD1 (5 bases). Germline V CDR1 and CDR2: MNHEY, SVGAGI. This CDR3 spans 15 amino acids. Trimming removed 6 bases from V and 4 bases from J, with 16 bases in between. CDR3 nucleotide sequence: TGTGCCAGCAGAGACGTTGGGGCATCGTACAATGAGCAGTTCTTC. Translation gives CASRDVGASYNEQFF.

The rearrangement joins TRBV28 to TRBJ2-5; TRBD1 aligns across 8 bases. CDR3 size: 17 residues. V trimming: 1 base; J trimming: 2 bases; junction bases outside the gene matches: 9. The germline V gene encodes CDR1 MDHEN and CDR2 SYDVKM. The CDR3 nucleotides are TGTGCCAGCAGTTTATTCAGGACAGGGCTTGGGCAAGAGACCCAGTACTTC. Protein product: CASSLFRTGLGQETQYF. The full variable domain, with the rest looked up from reference TRBV28 and TRBJ2-5, is DVKVTQSSRYLVKRTGEKVFLECVQDMDHENMFWYRQDPGLGLRLIYFSYDVKMKEKGDIPEGYSVSREKKERFSLILESASTNQTSMYLCASSLFRTGLGQETQYFGPGTRLLVL.

This clone was counted a few times. The V call is TRBV18, the J call TRBJ2-5; 7 bases align to TRBD1. The germline gives CDR1 KGHSH, CDR2 LQKENI. V lost 6 bases and J lost 5; bases outside the gene matches: 6. The CDR3 runs to 13 residues. CDR3 region: CASSPTGMETQYF. The CDR3 DNA sequence: TGTGCCAGCTCTCCGACAGGGATGGAGACCCAGTACTTC.

This sequence joins TRBV5-1 and TRBJ2-7, with 10 bases lining up with TRBD1. The CDR3 is 13 residues long. CDR1 is SGHRS and CDR2 is YFSETQ in the germline V gene. The ends lost 4 bases at V and 7 bases at J; junction bases unmatched: 5. CDR3 bases: TGCGCCAGCAGCACAGGACAGGGGGGTGAGCAGTACTTC. Translated: CASSTGQGGEQYF.

This clone was recorded many times. The chain employs TRBV19 and TRBJ2-1, with 8 bases lining up with TRBD2. CDR1 and CDR2 from the germline V gene are LNHDA and SQIVND (reference sequence). This CDR3 comprises 14 residues. The CDR3 spells CAAAGGFGRNEQFF. CDR3 bases: TGTGCTGCGGCGGGAGGATTCGGGCGGAATGAGCAGTTCTTC.

The rearrangement joins TRBV14 to TRBJ2-3, with D unresolved. Per the germline V gene, CDR1 is SGHDN and CDR2 is FVKESK. The CDR3 is 14 residues long. V gave up 1 base and J gave up 2 bases, with 7 bases separating them. CDR3 residues: CASSQGWNTDTQYF. The CDR3 region has the DNA TGTGCCAGCAGCCAAGGGTGGAACACAGATACGCAGTATTTT.

This clone was found a few times. This sequence joins TRBV7-9 and TRBJ2-5; TRBD2 agrees at 12 bases. The CDR3 runs to 16 residues. V shed 5 bases and J 1 base; nucleotides not matched to a gene: 5. CDR1 is SEHNR, CDR2 FQNEAQ, per germline (reference sequence). CDR3 nucleotides: TGTGCCAGCAGCCAGGGGACTAGCGGGCCCCAAGAGACCCAGTACTTC. Its translation is CASSQGTSGPQETQYF.

The CDR3 sequence is CASSFWDRSDEQYF. CDR3 coding DNA: TGTGCCAGCAGCTTTTGGGACAGGAGCGACGAGCAGTACTTC. The V gene is TRBV7-9, the J gene TRBJ2-7; 8 bases match TRBD1. This CDR3 has 14 residues. Germline assignment: CDR1 SEHNR and CDR2 FQNEAQ (reference sequence). J lost 5 bases, V lost 3 bases, and 6 bases had no gene match.

The chain combines TRBV5-1 with TRBJ2-1; D is possibly TRBD2 (5 bases). The CDR3 is made up of 13 amino acids. Germline lookup yields CDR1 SGHRS and CDR2 YFSETQ. Trimming removed 5 bases from V and 3 bases from J, with 9 bases in between. The CDR3 region is CASREGSYNEQFF. In DNA form, the CDR3 reads TGCGCCAGCAGGGAAGGGAGCTACAATGAGCAGTTCTTC. Complete variable domain (other parts from reference TRBV5-1 and TRBJ2-1): KAGVTQTPRYLIKTRGQQVTLSCSPISGHRSVSWYQQTPGQGLQFLFEYFSETQRNKGNFPGRFSGRQFSNSRSEMNVSTLELGDSALYLCASREGSYNEQFFGPGTRLTVL.

The V call is TRBV6-6, the J call TRBJ1-5, with unresolved D. CDR3 length: 16 amino acids. Trimming took 6 bases from V and 0 from J, leaving 15 bases between them. Germline V gene sequence: CDR1 MNHNY, CDR2 SVGAGI (reference sequence). Here the CDR3 DNA reads TGTGCCAGCAGAAAACTGGGCGGATATAGCAATCAGCCCCAGCATTTT. Its translation: CASRKLGGYSNQPQHF.

This clone appeared many times. The chain is built from TRBV28 and TRBJ2-6; D may correspond to TRBD1 or TRBD2 (6 bases each). Germline lookup yields CDR1 MDHEN and CDR2 SYDVKM. Trimming took off 5 bases at V and 18 bases at J, with 17 bases between the two ends. This CDR3 spans 12 amino acids. The CDR3 sequence: CASSTGALRGTF. The CDR3 DNA sequence: TGTGCCAGCAGTACGGGGGCCCTGAGAGGGACTTTC.

This clone was detected only a few times. The V call is TRBV28, the J call TRBJ1-1; D unclear. Germline CDR1 and CDR2: MDHEN and SYDVKM. The V and J ends lost 5 bases and 6 bases respectively, with 10 bases between them. The CDR3 is 12 residues long. The CDR3 reads CASSPGRAEAFF. In DNA, the CDR3 is TGTGCCAGCAGTCCTGGGCGCGCTGAAGCTTTCTTT.

The CDR3 is CASSAGTYYGYTF. The CDR3 DNA follows: TGTGCCAGCAGTGCCGGGACGTACTATGGCTACACCTTC. The rearrangement joins TRBV2 to TRBJ1-2, with D possibly matching TRBD1 (5 bases). CDR3 length: 13 residues. Germline-derived CDR1 and CDR2 are SNHLY and FYNNEI. V was cut by 4 bases and J by 3 bases, with 9 bases left in between.

With respect to this clone: The sample carries other DNA sequences with the same CDR3. CDR3 DNA sequence: TGTGCCAGCAGTTTAGGGGCTGGAAACACCATATATTTT. Protein sequence: CASSLGAGNTIYF. V is TRBV5-4 and J is TRBJ1-3, with D perhaps TRBD1 (5 bases). V dropped 5 bases and J dropped 2 bases, with 8 bases sitting between them. Germline lookup yields CDR1 SGHNT and CDR2 YYREEE (reference sequence). The CDR3 length is 13 residues.

This rearrangement joins TRBV28 to TRBJ2-7, with D possibly matching TRBD1 (6 bases). CDR1 and CDR2 (germline): MDHEN, SYDVKM. CDR3 length equals 13 residues. Trimming took off 5 bases at V and 4 bases at J, with 12 bases between the two ends. The CDR3 nucleotides are TGTGCCAGCAGTCCCCCCCAGGGGTACGAGCAGTACTTC. Protein sequence: CASSPPQGYEQYF.

This clone was observed a few times. The chain couples TRBV28 to TRBJ2-4; D is possibly TRBD1 (5 bases). This CDR3 has 12 amino acids. The germline V and J ends were trimmed by 8 bases and 2 bases, with 7 bases remaining between them. CDR1 MDHEN and CDR2 SYDVKM come from the germline V gene. Written as DNA, the CDR3 is TGTGCCAGCGGGGCATCCAAAAACATTCAGTACTTC. It is translated as CASGASKNIQYF.

The chain carries TRBV13 and TRBJ2-4; D tentatively reads TRBD1 or TRBD2 (6 bases each). The germline CDR1 and CDR2 sequences are PRHDT and FYEKMQ (reference sequence). The CDR3 covers 14 residues. Trimming shortened V by 7 bases and J by 4 bases, and 14 bases separated the two germline ends. CDR3 nucleotide sequence: TGTGCCAGCACCAAAAAGGGGGGTAAAAACATTCAGTACTTC. It translates to CASTKKGGKNIQYF.

This clone was seen a few times. The V call is TRBV7-2, the J call TRBJ1-2, with D hard to call. The germline V and J ends were trimmed by 7 bases and 1 base, with 10 bases remaining between them. The germline V gene has CDR1 SGHTA and CDR2 FQGNSA. The CDR3 sequence is 13 residues long. CDR3 residues: CASTRGVNYGYTF. The CDR3 region has the DNA TGTGCCAGCACCCGTGGGGTTAACTATGGCTACACCTTC.

The chain has TRBV7-8 and TRBJ2-7; D gene ambiguous. The germline V gene encodes CDR1 SGHVS and CDR2 FQNEAQ. With 1 base removed from V and 3 bases from J, the gap between germline ends came to 13 bases. The CDR3 is 15 residues long. In DNA form, the CDR3 reads TGTGCCAGCAGCTTAGTCGGCGGCGGACGCTACGAGCAGTACTTC. This codes for CASSLVGGGRYEQYF.